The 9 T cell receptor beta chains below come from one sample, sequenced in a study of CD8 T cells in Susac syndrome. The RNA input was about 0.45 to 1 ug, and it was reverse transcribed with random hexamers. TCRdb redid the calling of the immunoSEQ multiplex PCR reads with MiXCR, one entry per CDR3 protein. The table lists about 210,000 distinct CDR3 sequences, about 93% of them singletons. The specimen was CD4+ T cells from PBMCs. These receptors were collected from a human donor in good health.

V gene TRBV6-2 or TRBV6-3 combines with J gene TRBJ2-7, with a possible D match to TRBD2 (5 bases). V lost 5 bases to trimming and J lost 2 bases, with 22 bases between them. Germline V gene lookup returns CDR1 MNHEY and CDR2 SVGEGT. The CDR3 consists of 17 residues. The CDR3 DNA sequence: TGTGCCAGCAGTCGTTCCCCGACTACCCGATTTGCCTACGAGCAGTACGTC. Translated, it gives CASSRSPTTRFAYEQYV.

The CDR3 protein is CASSENRGEQYF. The DNA of the CDR3 is TGTGCCAGCAGCGAAAATCGGGGGGAGCAGTACTTC. The chain joins TRBV9 to TRBJ2-7; D is perhaps TRBD2 (6 bases). This CDR3 comprises 12 residues. Trimming stripped 3 bases from V and 7 bases from J, with 11 bases between. Germline V gene lookup returns CDR1 SGDLS and CDR2 YYNGEE.

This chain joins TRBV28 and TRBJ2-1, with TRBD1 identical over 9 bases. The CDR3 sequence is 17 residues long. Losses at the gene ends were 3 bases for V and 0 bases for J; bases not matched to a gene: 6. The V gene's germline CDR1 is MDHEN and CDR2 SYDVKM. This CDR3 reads CASSLLTGGRSYNEQFF. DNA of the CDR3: TGTGCCAGCAGTTTGCTGACAGGGGGGCGCTCCTACAATGAGCAGTTCTTC. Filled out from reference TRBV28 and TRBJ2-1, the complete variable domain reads DVKVTQSSRYLVKRTGEKVFLECVQDMDHENMFWYRQDPGLGLRLIYFSYDVKMKEKGDIPEGYSVSREKKERFSLILESASTNQTSMYLCASSLLTGGRSYNEQFFGPGTRLTVL.

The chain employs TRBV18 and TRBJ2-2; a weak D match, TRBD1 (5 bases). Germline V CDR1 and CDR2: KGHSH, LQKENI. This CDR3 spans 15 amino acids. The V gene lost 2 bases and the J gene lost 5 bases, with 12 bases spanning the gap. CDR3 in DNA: TGTGCCAGCTCACCAGGGGCGCAGGGAACCGGGGAGCTGTTTTTT. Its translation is CASSPGAQGTGELFF.

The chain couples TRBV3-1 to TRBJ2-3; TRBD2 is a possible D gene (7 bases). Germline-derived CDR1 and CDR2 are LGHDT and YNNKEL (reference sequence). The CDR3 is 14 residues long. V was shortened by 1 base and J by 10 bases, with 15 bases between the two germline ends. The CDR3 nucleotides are TGTGCCAGCAGCCAAGTTAGAGGGGGGAGGGCGCAGTATTTT. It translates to CASSQVRGGRAQYF.

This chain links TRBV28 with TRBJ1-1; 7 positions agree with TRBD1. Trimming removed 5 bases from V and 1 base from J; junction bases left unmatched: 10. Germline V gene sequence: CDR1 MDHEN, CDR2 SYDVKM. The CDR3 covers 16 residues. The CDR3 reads CASSASGRGGNTEAFF. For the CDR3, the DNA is TGTGCCAGCAGTGCCTCCGGCAGGGGGGGGAACACTGAAGCTTTCTTT.

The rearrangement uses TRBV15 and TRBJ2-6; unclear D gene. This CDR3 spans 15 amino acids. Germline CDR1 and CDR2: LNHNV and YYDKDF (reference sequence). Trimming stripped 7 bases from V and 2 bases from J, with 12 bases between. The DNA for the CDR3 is TGTGCCACCAACCGAGATGGGGCTGGGGCCAACGTCCTGACTTTC. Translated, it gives CATNRDGAGANVLTF.

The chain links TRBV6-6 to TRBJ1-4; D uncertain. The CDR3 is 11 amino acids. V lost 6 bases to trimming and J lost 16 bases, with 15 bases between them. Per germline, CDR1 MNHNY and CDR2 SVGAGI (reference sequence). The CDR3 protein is CASSLEAIRFF. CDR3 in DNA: TGTGCCAGCAGCCTGGAGGCAATTAGGTTTTTT.

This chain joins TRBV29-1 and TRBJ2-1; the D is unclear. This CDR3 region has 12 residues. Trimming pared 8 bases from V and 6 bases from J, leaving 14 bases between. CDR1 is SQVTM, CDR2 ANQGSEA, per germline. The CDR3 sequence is CSHDRPPNEQFF. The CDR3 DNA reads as TGCAGCCACGACCGCCCCCCCAATGAGCAGTTCTTC.